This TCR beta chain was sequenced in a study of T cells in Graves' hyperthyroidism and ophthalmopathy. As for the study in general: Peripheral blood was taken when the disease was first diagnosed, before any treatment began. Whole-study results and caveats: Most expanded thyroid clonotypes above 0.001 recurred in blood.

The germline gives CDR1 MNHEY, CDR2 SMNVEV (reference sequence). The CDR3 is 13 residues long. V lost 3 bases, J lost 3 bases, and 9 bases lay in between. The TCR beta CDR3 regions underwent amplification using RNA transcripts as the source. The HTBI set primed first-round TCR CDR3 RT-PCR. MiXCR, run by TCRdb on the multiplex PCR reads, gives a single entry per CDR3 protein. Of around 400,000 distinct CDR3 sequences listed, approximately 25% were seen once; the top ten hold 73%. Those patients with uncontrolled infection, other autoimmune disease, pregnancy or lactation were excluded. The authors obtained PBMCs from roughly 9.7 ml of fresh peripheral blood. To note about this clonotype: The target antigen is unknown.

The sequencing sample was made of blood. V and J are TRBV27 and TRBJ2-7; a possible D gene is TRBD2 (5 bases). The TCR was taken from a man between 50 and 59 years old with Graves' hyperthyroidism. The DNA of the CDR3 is TGTGCCAGCAGTTTGACGGGAAACTACGAGCAGTACTTC. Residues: CASSLTGNYEQYF.